The text below deals with one T cell receptor (beta chain). The data stem from a study of blood T cell repertoires in COVID-19. Overall study: Material from acute and convalescent COVID-19 was sourced from the United States, Italy and Spain. The analysed material was cDNA or gDNA that came from T cells, B-cell-depleted T cells, or PBMCs.

V was cut by 6 bases and J by 8 bases, with 13 bases left in between. CDR3 length equals 12 residues. CDR1 is MGHDK and CDR2 is SYGVNS in the germline V gene. Original processing methods: How many nucleated cells were present was estimated from reference gene primer amplification. Libraries were prepared by immunoSEQ multiplex PCR; TCRdb keeps only in-frame clonotypes and omits some of them. The DNA was the basis for D and trimming; V, J and clone size are from that table. The sample consists of 200,000 to 250,000 clones, 86% of them appearing once. The receptor comes from a woman aged 25 to 45 who had recovered from COVID-19. The chain employs TRBV25-1 and TRBJ1-2, with D possibly matching TRBD1 (6 bases). The sample consisted of peripheral blood. DNA of the CDR3: TGTGCCAGCAGCCGCACAGGGTGGGGCTACACCTTC. Protein product: CASSRTGWGYTF.